This T cell receptor (beta chain) was sequenced during a study of cytomegalovirus exposure and HLA in healthy donors. Study-level information: From donors who were HLA-typed, an early data release held 81 million or so unique TCRs.

13 Jbeta primers and 60 Vbeta primers were used for the PCR. This table comes from immunoSEQ multiplex PCR, and its TCRdb copy is limited to in-frame clones, with some not included. The table lists about 140,000 clones, 65% to 80% of them singletons. General study results and limits: Later findings reportedly placed an Asian-associated ancestry cluster below the roughly 660-donor mean for N-insertions. In a later analysis, TCR association rates varied by HLA locus: DRB1 most, HLA-C fewest.

Unrecorded immune exposure was likely among donors, who were nominally healthy when sampled. Of note for this clone: Its antigen remains unknown.

Germline values: CDR1 MGHRA, CDR2 YSYEKL. With 5 bases removed from V and 0 bases from J, the gap between germline ends came to 8 bases. This CDR3 spans 13 amino acids. This TCR derives from a man in his forties in good health and CMV-seropositive. The sequencing input was PBMCs. The V and J genes are TRBV4-1 and TRBJ2-7; no definite D call. In DNA form, the CDR3 reads TGCGCCAGCAGCAAGCGTCTCTCCTACGAGCAGTACTTC. Its protein is CASSKRLSYEQYF.